The 2 T cell receptor beta chains in this list originate from one sample, sequenced in a study of T cells in Graves' hyperthyroidism and ophthalmopathy. Amplification targeted TCR beta CDR3 regions from RNA transcripts. Initially, a first-round RT-PCR of the TCR CDR3 employed the HTBI primer set. TCRdb fed the multiplex PCR reads into MiXCR, producing one record per CDR3 protein. The repertoire holds around 300,000 distinct CDR3 sequences, with about an eighth as singletons. The specimen was blood. These receptors were collected from a woman aged 35 to 49 with Graves' ophthalmopathy.

This clonotype was detected many times. The chain employs TRBV6-1 and TRBJ1-5; a possible D gene is TRBD1 (6 bases). Trimming cost V 6 bases and J 3 bases, with 21 bases left between them. The CDR3 consists of 17 residues. The germline CDR1 and CDR2 sequences are MNHNS and SASEGT. The chain's CDR3 is CASRPRGGRGNNQPQHF. CDR3 sequence (DNA): TGTGCCAGCAGACCCAGAGGGGGAAGGGGCAACAATCAGCCCCAGCATTTT.

This clonotype was counted at least ten times. The chain links TRBV3-1 to TRBJ2-5, with 10 bases matching TRBD2. V lost 1 base, J lost 4 bases, and 3 bases stayed unmatched. Germline V CDR1 and CDR2: LGHDT, YNNKEL (reference sequence). The CDR3 has 15 residues. This CDR3 reads CASSQVAGGPETQYF. DNA of the CDR3: TGTGCCAGCAGCCAAGTAGCGGGGGGCCCAGAGACCCAGTACTTC.